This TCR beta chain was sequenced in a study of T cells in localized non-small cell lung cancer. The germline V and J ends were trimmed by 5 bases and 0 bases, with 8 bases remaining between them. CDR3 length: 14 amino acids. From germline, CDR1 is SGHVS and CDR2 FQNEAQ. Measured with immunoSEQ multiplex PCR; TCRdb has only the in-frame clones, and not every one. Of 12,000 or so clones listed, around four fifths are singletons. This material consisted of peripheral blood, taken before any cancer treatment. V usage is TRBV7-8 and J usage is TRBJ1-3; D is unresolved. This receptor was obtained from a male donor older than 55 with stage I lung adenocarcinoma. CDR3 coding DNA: TGTGCCAGCAGCGTGGTGCGCTCTGGAAACACCATATATTTT. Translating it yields CASSVVRSGNTIYF.